The sequence of this TCR beta chain was determined in a study of shared clonotypes between healthy human individuals. About this clone: Its target is unknown.

General observations from the study: With a handful of donors compared, 4.5% to 6.5% of naive CD4 clonotypes were shared. Clonotype sharing across donors was expected to vary with sequencing depth.

CDR3 length: 16 residues. V gave up 2 bases and J gave up 8 bases; unmatched junction bases: 9. Germline-derived CDR1 and CDR2 are MGHDK and SYGVNS. Data came from immunoSEQ multiplex PCR; TCRdb stores just in-frame clones and leaves some out. The sample yields around 600,000 clones, around 97% seen once. This chain uses TRBV25-1 with TRBJ2-1, with 10 bases identical to TRBD2. This clonotype was obtained from a woman aged 30 to 39 in good health. Sequenced input: naive CD4+ T cells sorted from blood. This sample's subset: CD45RA+ positively selected. The CDR3, as DNA: TGTGCCAGCAGTGAAGATCTAGCGGGAGTTGGGCATGAGCAGTTCTTC. This translates into CASSEDLAGVGHEQFF.